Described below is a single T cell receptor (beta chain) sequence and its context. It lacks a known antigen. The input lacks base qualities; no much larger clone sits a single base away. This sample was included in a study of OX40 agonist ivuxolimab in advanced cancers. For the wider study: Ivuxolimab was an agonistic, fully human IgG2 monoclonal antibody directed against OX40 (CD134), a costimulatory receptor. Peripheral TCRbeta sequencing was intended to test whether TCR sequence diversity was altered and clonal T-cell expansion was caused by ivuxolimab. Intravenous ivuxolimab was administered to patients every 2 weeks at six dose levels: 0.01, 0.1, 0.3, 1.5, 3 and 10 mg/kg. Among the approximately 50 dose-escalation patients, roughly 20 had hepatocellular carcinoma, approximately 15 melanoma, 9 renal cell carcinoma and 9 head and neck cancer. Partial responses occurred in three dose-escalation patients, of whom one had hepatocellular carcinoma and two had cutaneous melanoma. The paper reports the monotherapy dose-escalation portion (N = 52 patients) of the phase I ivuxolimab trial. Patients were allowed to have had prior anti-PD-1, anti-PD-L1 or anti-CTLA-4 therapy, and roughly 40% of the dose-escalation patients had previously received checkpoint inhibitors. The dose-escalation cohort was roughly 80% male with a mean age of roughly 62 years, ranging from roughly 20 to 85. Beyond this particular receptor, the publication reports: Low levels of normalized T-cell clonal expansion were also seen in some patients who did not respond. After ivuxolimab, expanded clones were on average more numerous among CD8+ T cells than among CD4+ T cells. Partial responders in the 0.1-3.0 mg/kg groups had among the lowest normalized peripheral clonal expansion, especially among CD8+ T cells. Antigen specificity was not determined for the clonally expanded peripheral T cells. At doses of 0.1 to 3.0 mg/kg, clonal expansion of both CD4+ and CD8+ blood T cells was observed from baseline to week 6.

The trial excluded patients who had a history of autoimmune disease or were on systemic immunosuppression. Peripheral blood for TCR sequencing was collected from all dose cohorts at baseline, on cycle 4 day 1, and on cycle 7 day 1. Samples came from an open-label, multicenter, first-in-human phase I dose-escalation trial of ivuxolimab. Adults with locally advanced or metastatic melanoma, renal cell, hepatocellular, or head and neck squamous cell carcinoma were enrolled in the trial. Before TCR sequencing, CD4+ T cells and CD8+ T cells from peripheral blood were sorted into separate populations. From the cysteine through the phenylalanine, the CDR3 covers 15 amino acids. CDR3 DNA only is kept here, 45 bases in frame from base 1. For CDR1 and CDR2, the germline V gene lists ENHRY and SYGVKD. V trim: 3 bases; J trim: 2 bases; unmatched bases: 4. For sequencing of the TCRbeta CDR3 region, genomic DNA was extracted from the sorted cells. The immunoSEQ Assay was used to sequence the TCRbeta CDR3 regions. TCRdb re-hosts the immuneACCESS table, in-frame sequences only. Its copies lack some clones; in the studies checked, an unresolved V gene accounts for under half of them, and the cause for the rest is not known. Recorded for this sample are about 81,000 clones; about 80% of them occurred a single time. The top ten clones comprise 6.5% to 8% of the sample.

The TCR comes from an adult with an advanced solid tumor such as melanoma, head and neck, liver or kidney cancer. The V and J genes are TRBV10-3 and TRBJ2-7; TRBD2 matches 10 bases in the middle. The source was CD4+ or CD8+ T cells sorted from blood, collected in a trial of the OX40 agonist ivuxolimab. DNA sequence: TGTGCCATCAGTGACCTAGCGGGAGCGACCTACGAGCAGTACTTC. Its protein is CAISDLAGATYEQYF.